The present T cell receptor beta chain was sequenced within a study of control samples from healthy donors and cancer patients. The method was immunoSEQ multiplex PCR; TCRdb's version includes in-frame clones alone and lacks a portion of them. Among roughly 24,000 clones, roughly 80% were seen once, and the ten largest hold 20% to 25%. V dropped 5 bases and J dropped 5 bases, with 12 bases sitting between them. The CDR3 covers 14 residues. Germline V gene lookup returns CDR1 SGHAT and CDR2 FQNNGV. The material sequenced was PBMCs. V usage is TRBV11-2 and J usage is TRBJ1-4; no reliable D call. This sequence was found in a man aged 55 to 70 with colorectal cancer. This chain's CDR3 is CASSLRQRNEKLFF. The CDR3 region has the DNA TGTGCCAGCAGCCTTAGGCAGAGGAATGAAAAACTGTTTTTT.